This TCR beta chain was recovered during a study of OX40 agonist ivuxolimab in advanced cancers. Using immunoSEQ multiplex PCR, the repertoire was profiled, and TCRdb retains in-frame clones only, with some absent. The sample gives some 99,000 clones, approximately 94% of which show up once; about 0.19% is in the top ten. Trimming stripped 3 bases from V and 0 bases from J, with 7 bases between. The CDR3 extends over 14 amino acids. Germline CDR1 reads SEHNR; CDR2 reads FQNEAQ (reference sequence). The source material was CD4+ or CD8+ T cells sorted from blood, sampled in a trial of the OX40 agonist ivuxolimab. The TCR was taken from an adult with an advanced solid tumor such as melanoma, head and neck, liver or kidney cancer. The J gene is TRBJ2-3, the V gene TRBV7-9, with D tentatively TRBD2 (6 bases). The CDR3 sequence is CASSLGLSTDTQYF. The CDR3 nucleotides are TGTGCCAGCAGCTTGGGACTTAGCACAGATACGCAGTATTTT.